One TCR beta chain is described in this entry. In germline, CDR1 is SGHRS, CDR2 YFSETQ. The CDR3 is 17 amino acids. Trimming took 2 bases from V and 3 from J, leaving 19 bases between them. In the study's own analysis: Nucleated cell counts were estimated from reference gene primer amplification. TCRdb's copy holds only in-frame clones and misses some; the assay was immunoSEQ multiplex PCR. V and J calls plus clone size are reproduced from that table; the DNA served to infer D and trimming. The sample records about 140,000 clones, about 90% being singletons. This record comes from a study of blood T cell repertoires in COVID-19. Study information: Donors in the United States, Italy and Spain gave samples during acute or convalescent COVID-19.

V and J are TRBV5-1 and TRBJ2-3; a weak D match, TRBD2 (5 bases). Input material: peripheral blood. This TCR was recovered from a man in his forties or fifties with active or convalescent COVID-19. The CDR3: CASSFVPLGRGTDTQYF. The CDR3 region has the DNA TGCGCCAGCAGCTTCGTCCCTTTAGGGCGCGGGACAGATACGCAGTATTTT.